This T cell receptor beta chain is drawn from a study of blood T cells in healthy people across ages. The CDR3 loop spans 15 amino acids. The V and J ends lost 2 bases and 0 bases respectively, with 10 bases between them. Germline loops: CDR1 SGHAT, CDR2 FQDESV (reference sequence). Together with a sample-barcoded 5' primer, a J-beta primer mix was included in a second PCR lasting about 6 to 12 cycles. In TCRdb, the 5' RACE reads were re-called with MiXCR into one record per CDR3 protein. The sample carries hundreds of thousands of distinct CDR3 sequences, roughly 24% recorded once. The table lists this clonotype with a few counts. Its target is not known. Study findings and constraints: Expanded clonotype shifts may have been confounded, as the donors had an unknown CMV status.

The same sample was also studied in work on T cells of mothers and their children.

The TCR sequence derives from a boy between 10 and 17 years old in good health. This chain links TRBV11-1 with TRBJ1-1; D is undetermined. Specimen: blood. The CDR3, as DNA: TGTGCCAGCAGCTTACTCACACCCTTGAACACTGAAGCTTTCTTT. Translation gives CASSLLTPLNTEAFF.